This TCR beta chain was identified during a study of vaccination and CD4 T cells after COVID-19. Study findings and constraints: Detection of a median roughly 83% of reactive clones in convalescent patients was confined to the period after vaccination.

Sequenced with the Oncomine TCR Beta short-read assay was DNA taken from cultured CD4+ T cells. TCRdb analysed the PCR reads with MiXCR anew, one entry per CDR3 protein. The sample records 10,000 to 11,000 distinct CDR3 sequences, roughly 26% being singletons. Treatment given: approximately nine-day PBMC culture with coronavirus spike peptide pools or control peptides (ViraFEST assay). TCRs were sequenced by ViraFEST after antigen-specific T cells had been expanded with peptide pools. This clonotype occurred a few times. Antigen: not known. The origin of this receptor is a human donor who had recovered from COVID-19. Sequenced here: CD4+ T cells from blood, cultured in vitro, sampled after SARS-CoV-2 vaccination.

The CDR3 loop reads CANGRTKVVTGAANYGYTF. DNA for the CDR3: TGTGCCAACGGGAGAACCAAGGTCGTAACAGGGGCTGCTAACTATGGCTACACCTTC. The chain is built from TRBV28 and TRBJ1-2; 7 bases agree with TRBD1. V shed 10 bases and J 0 bases; nucleotides not matched to a gene: 23. The CDR3 has 19 amino acids. Germline V gene data show CDR1 as MDHEN and CDR2 as SYDVKM.